Below are 32 T cell receptor beta chains sequenced from a single sample in a study of cytomegalovirus exposure and HLA in healthy donors. PCR involved 60 Vbeta and 13 Jbeta primers. Libraries were prepared by immunoSEQ multiplex PCR; TCRdb keeps only in-frame clonotypes and omits some of them. The sample lists about 170,000 clones, around 73% occurring once. Sequencing input: PBMCs. Receptors originate from a woman aged 18-30 years in good health and CMV-seropositive.

This chain joins TRBV18 and TRBJ2-1; the match to TRBD2 covers 8 bases. V was clipped by 3 bases and J by 6 bases; unmatched bases: 7. The CDR3 runs 15 residues. Germline lookup yields CDR1 KGHSH and CDR2 LQKENI. CDR3 loop: CASSPAGGPSNEQFF. DNA of the CDR3: TGTGCCAGCTCACCGGCGGGGGGTCCTTCCAATGAGCAGTTCTTC.

V usage is TRBV25-1 and J usage is TRBJ1-1; TRBD1 matches at 8 bases. V lost 6 bases, J lost 6 bases, and 6 bases stayed unmatched. CDR3 length equals 13 residues. Germline CDR1 and CDR2: MGHDK and SYGVNS. This chain's CDR3 is CASRSGGRAEAFF. CDR3 in DNA: TGTGCCAGCAGGTCAGGGGGCCGCGCTGAAGCTTTCTTT.

This clone was seen a handful of times. The rearrangement uses TRBV7-9 and TRBJ2-5, with a possible D match to TRBD1 (5 bases). The V gene lost 2 bases and the J gene lost 4 bases, with 8 bases spanning the gap. This CDR3 contains 13 residues. From germline, CDR1 is SEHNR and CDR2 FQNEAQ (reference sequence). CDR3 in DNA: TGTGCCAGCAGCTTAACTCAGGGAGAGACCCAGTACTTC. Encoded protein: CASSLTQGETQYF.

The chain has TRBV7-2 and TRBJ2-7; TRBD1 matches at 7 bases. CDR1 and CDR2 (germline): SGHTA, FQGNSA. The CDR3 loop spans 13 amino acids. After removal of 3 bases from V and 3 bases from J, the junction contained 2 bases not matched to a gene. In DNA, the CDR3 is TGTGCCAGCAGCTTCCAGGGGGACTACGAGCAGTACTTC. Amino acids: CASSFQGDYEQYF.

The CDR3 DNA follows: TGCGCCAGCAGCTCTCGGGGACTCCAGAATTCACCCCTCCACTTT. Translated, it gives CASSSRGLQNSPLHF. This chain joins TRBV5-1 and TRBJ1-6; possibly TRBD1 for D (5 bases). The CDR3 length is 15 residues. Germline V gives CDR1 SGHRS, CDR2 YFSETQ. Trimming left V 3 bases short and J 7 bases short, with 14 bases between.

The chain employs TRBV9 and TRBJ1-2; D uncertain. The length of the CDR3 is 17 residues. The germline CDR1 and CDR2 sequences are SGDLS and YYNGEE. Trimming removed 0 bases from V and 5 bases from J, with 20 bases in between. The CDR3 protein is CASSVGHKTAEGYGYTF. The CDR3, as DNA: TGTGCCAGCAGCGTAGGGCACAAGACGGCAGAGGGATATGGCTACACCTTC.

J is TRBJ2-3 and V is TRBV9, with TRBD2 identical over 10 bases. CDR1 is SGDLS and CDR2 is YYNGEE in the germline V gene. The CDR3 is made up of 14 amino acids. The V gene end was trimmed by 7 bases and the J gene end by 0 bases; junction bases not matched to a gene: 2. CDR3 region: CASASGGSTDTQYF. The CDR3 DNA follows: TGTGCCAGCGCTAGCGGGGGCAGCACAGATACGCAGTATTTT.

CDR3 in amino acids: CAWSVGRVNTEAFF. Here the CDR3 DNA reads TGTGCCTGGAGTGTAGGCAGGGTGAACACTGAAGCTTTCTTT. V usage is TRBV30 and J usage is TRBJ1-1, with D maybe TRBD1 (5 bases). Trimming removed 0 bases at V and 0 bases at J, with 8 bases between. Germline V gene lookup returns CDR1 GTSNPN and CDR2 SVGIG (reference sequence). This CDR3 comprises 14 residues.

This clone came up a few times. Other nucleotide sequences from this sample produce the same CDR3. The V and J genes are TRBV6-5 and TRBJ2-3; 13 bases map to TRBD2. The CDR3 loop spans 14 amino acids. J was trimmed by 3 bases and V by 6 bases; bases with no gene match: 0. The germline V gene has CDR1 MNHEY and CDR2 SVGAGI. In DNA form, the CDR3 reads TGTGCCAGCAGACTAGCGGGGGGGACAGATACGCAGTATTTT. Protein: CASRLAGGTDTQYF.

DNA of the CDR3: TGTGCCGCCGGGACAGCCTACGAGCAGTACTTC. Translating it yields CAAGTAYEQYF. J is TRBJ2-7 and V is TRBV6-1, with 7 bases that match TRBD1. There are 11 residues in the CDR3. Germline V gene data show CDR1 as MNHNS and CDR2 as SASEGT. Trimming at V came to 11 bases and at J to 2 bases, leaving 3 bases not matched to a gene.

V usage is TRBV7-8 and J usage is TRBJ2-7, with TRBD2 matching 7 bases. The germline V gene has CDR1 SGHVS and CDR2 FQNEAQ. Losses at the gene ends were 5 bases for V and 4 bases for J; bases not matched to a gene: 8. The CDR3 is made up of 14 amino acids. The CDR3 DNA is TGTGCCAGCAGCCCCCGGGACTATAGGTACGAGCAGTACTTC. Protein: CASSPRDYRYEQYF.

This chain joins TRBV28 and TRBJ2-2; 12 bases map to TRBD2. The J segment lost 4 bases and the V segment lost 5 bases, leaving 11 bases of the junction unmatched. This CDR3 region has 18 residues. Germline V gene sequence: CDR1 MDHEN, CDR2 SYDVKM. CDR3 protein: CASSTGLAGQAITGELFF. The CDR3 DNA sequence: TGTGCCAGCAGTACCGGACTAGCGGGACAAGCGATCACCGGGGAGCTGTTTTTT.

V usage is TRBV18 and J usage is TRBJ2-7, with 8 bases matching TRBD2. The CDR3 is made up of 15 amino acids. The germline V gene encodes CDR1 KGHSH and CDR2 LQKENI. The trim removed 0 bases at V and 2 bases at J, leaving 3 bases unmatched. In DNA, the CDR3 is TGTGCCAGCTCACCACCTAGCGGGGACGCCTACGAGCAGTACTTC. The encoded protein is CASSPPSGDAYEQYF.

The chain has TRBV19 and TRBJ1-3; 10 nucleotides agree with TRBD1. The CDR3 has 16 residues. Trimming cost V 4 bases and J 3 bases; bases outside gene matches: 6. CDR1 and CDR2 (germline): LNHDA, SQIVND (reference sequence). The CDR3 sequence: CASSTGTGDFGNTIYF. Here the CDR3 DNA reads TGTGCCAGTAGTACCGGGACAGGGGACTTTGGAAACACCATATATTTT. Variable domain in full (rest from reference TRBV19 and TRBJ1-3): DGGITQSPKYLFRKEGQNVTLSCEQNLNHDAMYWYRQDPGQGLRLIYYSQIVNDFQKGDIAEGYSVSREKKESFPLTVTSAQKNPTAFYLCASSTGTGDFGNTIYFGEGSWLTVV.

The CDR3: CASSQDRGGYTDTQYF. The CDR3 nucleotides are TGCGCCAGCAGCCAAGATCGAGGGGGCTACACAGATACGCAGTATTTT. The chain couples TRBV4-3 to TRBJ2-3; 7 bases are a match to TRBD1. From germline, CDR1 is LGHNA and CDR2 YSLEER. V lost 0 bases to trimming and J lost 2 bases; unmatched junction nucleotides: 5. The CDR3 contains 16 residues.

This chain links TRBV12-5 with TRBJ1-3, with D uncertain. Trimming took off 6 bases at V and 0 bases at J, with 9 bases between the two ends. The CDR3 has 14 residues. From germline, CDR1 is LGHNT and CDR2 FRNRAP. CDR3 in DNA: TGTGCTAGTGGAACCGGGAGCTCTGGAAACACCATATATTTT. Its translation: CASGTGSSGNTIYF.

The chain carries TRBV4-3 and TRBJ2-3, with D perhaps TRBD2 (5 bases). This CDR3 is 15 amino acids long. Deletions cut 0 bases from V and 4 bases from J, with 11 bases between. Germline CDR1 reads LGHNA; CDR2 reads YSLEER. CDR3 sequence reads: CASSQDLLGADTQYF. The DNA for the CDR3 is TGCGCCAGCAGCCAAGATTTACTAGGCGCAGATACGCAGTATTTT.

This chain uses TRBV4-1 with TRBJ2-4; D uncertain. CDR1 and CDR2 (germline): MGHRA, YSYEKL. This CDR3 has 14 amino acids. The V end lost 6 bases, the J end lost 0 bases, and 9 bases lay between the germline ends. The DNA for the CDR3 is TGCGCCAGCAGTCTCAGTGTAGCCAAAAACATTCAGTACTTC. Its protein is CASSLSVAKNIQYF.

The rearrangement uses TRBV6-5 and TRBJ1-3; D is undetermined. Germline V gene sequence: CDR1 MNHEY, CDR2 SVGAGI. The V gene lost 8 bases and the J gene lost 4 bases, with 6 bases spanning the gap. The CDR3 runs 11 residues. CDR3 DNA sequence: TGTGCCAGCGCGGCGGGAAACACCATATATTTT. Protein: CASAAGNTIYF.

V gene TRBV19 combines with J gene TRBJ1-5; a possible D gene is TRBD1 (6 bases). CDR3 size: 15 residues. Germline V gives CDR1 LNHDA, CDR2 SQIVND (reference sequence). V gave up 5 bases and J gave up 6 bases, with 17 bases separating them. CDR3 in DNA: TGTGCCAGTAGTCACAGGGTTTTTACATCTCAGCCCCAGCATTTT. Translating it yields CASSHRVFTSQPQHF.

This chain connects TRBV6-1 to TRBJ1-1; possibly TRBD1 for D (6 bases). Germline lookup yields CDR1 MNHNS and CDR2 SASEGT. Trimming removed 4 bases at V and 3 bases at J, with 18 bases between. The CDR3 consists of 16 residues. CDR3 in amino acids: CASSVGGGAADTEAFF. CDR3 DNA sequence: TGTGCCAGCAGTGTAGGGGGGGGCGCCGCGGACACTGAAGCTTTCTTT.

V and J are TRBV27 and TRBJ1-6; D is uncertain. CDR3 length equals 12 residues. Trimming shortened V by 4 bases and J by 9 bases, and 7 bases separated the two germline ends. Germline V gene lookup returns CDR1 MNHEY and CDR2 SMNVEV (reference sequence). The CDR3 DNA is TGTGCCAGCAGTTCTTCCCTTTCACCCCTCCACTTT. It yields the protein CASSSSLSPLHF.

This clone was observed a few times. The chain's CDR3 is CASSSPSRGGRTEAFF. As DNA, the CDR3 is TGCGCCAGCAGCTCACCTTCGAGAGGGGGCCGCACTGAAGCTTTCTTT. The chain combines TRBV4-3 with TRBJ1-1; 7 nucleotides match TRBD1. V lost 5 bases, J lost 4 bases, and 13 bases stayed unmatched. This CDR3 has 16 amino acids. Germline V gene data show CDR1 as LGHNA and CDR2 as YSLEER.

V and J are TRBV7-3 and TRBJ2-2; TRBD1 matches 7 bases. With V trimmed by 5 bases and J by 3 bases, 12 bases remained unmatched. This CDR3 has 17 amino acids. CDR1 is SGHTA and CDR2 is FQGTGA in the germline V gene. In DNA form, the CDR3 reads TGTGCCAGCAGCCAATACCAGGGGGATGGTCACACCGGGGAGCTGTTTTTT. This encodes CASSQYQGDGHTGELFF.

The count of this clone is one. V usage is TRBV2 and J usage is TRBJ2-1; 8 nucleotides agree with TRBD1. The CDR3 is 15 residues long. CDR1 and CDR2 from the germline V gene are SNHLY and FYNNEI. V lost 1 base and J lost 2; bases outside the gene matches: 1. CDR3 residues: CASSEEQGAYNEQFF. CDR3 DNA: TGTGCCAGCAGTGAAGAACAGGGGGCCTACAATGAGCAGTTCTTC.

The rearrangement joins TRBV14 to TRBJ1-1, with D perhaps matching TRBD1 (5 bases). Trimming removed 5 bases from V and 0 bases from J, with 7 bases in between. CDR1 and CDR2 (germline): SGHDN, FVKESK. There are 13 residues in the CDR3. The CDR3 DNA follows: TGTGCCAGCAGCTTGACAGTGAACACTGAAGCTTTCTTT. It codes for CASSLTVNTEAFF. Based on the CDR3 plus reference TRBV14 and TRBJ1-1, the full variable domain is EAGVTQFPSHSVIEKGQTVTLRCDPISGHDNLYWYRRVMGKEIKFLLHFVKESKQDESGMPNNRFLAERTGGTYSTLKVQPAELEDSGVYFCASSLTVNTEAFFGQGTRLTVV.

This clone showed up just a few times. V usage is TRBV6-5 and J usage is TRBJ2-2; 7 bases align to TRBD1. The germline V gene has CDR1 MNHEY and CDR2 SVGAGI. This CDR3 comprises 15 residues. The V and J ends lost 6 bases and 5 bases, in that order; junction bases with no gene match: 9. Written as DNA, the CDR3 is TGTGCCAGCAGCCCCGGGACAGTGGGAACCGGGGAGCTGTTTTTT. Translating it yields CASSPGTVGTGELFF.

This clone was observed a single time. This chain links TRBV6-5 with TRBJ1-3; TRBD1 is a possible D gene (6 bases). CDR3 size: 15 residues. The germline CDR1 and CDR2 sequences are MNHEY and SVGAGI. The ends were cut back, 6 bases at V and 0 bases at J, with 12 bases in the middle. The CDR3 spells CASSPVRGSGNTIYF. CDR3 nucleotide sequence: TGTGCCAGCAGCCCGGTCAGGGGCTCTGGAAACACCATATATTTT.

This clone was counted only a few times. The chain links TRBV5-4 to TRBJ1-5, with TRBD1 matching 7 bases. J was trimmed by 5 bases and V by 7 bases; bases with no gene match: 6. This CDR3 contains 13 residues. The V gene's germline CDR1 is SGHNT and CDR2 YYREEE (reference sequence). The CDR3, as DNA: TGTGCCAGCTCCCGGGACAGCTATCAGCCCCAGCATTTT. This encodes CASSRDSYQPQHF.

This chain joins TRBV6-1 and TRBJ1-5; D ambiguous. V was trimmed by 4 bases and J by 0 bases, leaving 4 bases between them. This CDR3 has 13 amino acids. Germline CDR1 is MNHNS and CDR2 is SASEGT. The CDR3 coding sequence is TGTGCCAGCAGTGTAAATAGCAATCAGCCCCAGCATTTT. Amino acids: CASSVNSNQPQHF.

The chain has TRBV6-4 and TRBJ2-1; TRBD2 agrees at 11 bases. The CDR3 spans 14 residues. CDR1 and CDR2 (germline): MRHNA, SNTAGT. Trimming removed 4 bases from V and 8 bases from J; junction bases left unmatched: 4. CDR3 coding DNA: TGTGCCAGCAGTGTAGCGGGGGGGCGGGATGAGCAGTTCTTC. Translated, it gives CASSVAGGRDEQFF.

This chain uses TRBV4-1 with TRBJ2-7; tentative D call: TRBD1 (5 bases). CDR1 is MGHRA, CDR2 YSYEKL, per germline. CDR3 length: 15 amino acids. V was shortened by 3 bases and J by 6 bases, with 18 bases between the two germline ends. CDR3 amino acids: CASSHRDQGKREQYF. DNA for the CDR3: TGCGCCAGCAGCCACCGAGACCAGGGCAAACGCGAGCAGTACTTC.